This T cell receptor beta chain was sequenced during a study of blood T cell repertoires in COVID-19. Method: immunoSEQ multiplex PCR; TCRdb's copy keeps in-frame clones and lacks some. The sample lists about 180,000 clones, roughly 87% occurring once. The CDR3 sequence is 12 residues long. Trimming took 5 bases from V and 8 from J, leaving 12 bases between them. From germline, CDR1 is SGHNT and CDR2 YENEEA. This sequence originates from a woman aged 70-85 years with COVID-19, enrolled during active disease. This chain uses TRBV11-3 with TRBJ1-2, with D unresolved. Sequences were obtained from peripheral blood. CDR3 bases: TGTGCCAGCAGCGTAGGTGGCAGGGGCTACACCTTC. Translating gives CASSVGGRGYTF.